This T cell receptor beta chain was obtained from a study of blood T cell repertoires in COVID-19 (dated by TCRdb to 2020 to 2021). Notes on the research overall: Samples from collaborators originated in the United States, Italy and Spain and spanned both the acute and convalescent phases of COVID-19. The prospective study material was composed of cDNA or gDNA derived from T cells, B-cell-depleted T cells, or PBMCs. The dataset comprised deeply sampled blood TCRbeta repertoires from subjects exposed to, actively infected with, or recovered from COVID-19. The repertoires were made available in a free public database intended to serve as a resource for research on the immune response to SARS-CoV-2. Samples came from the ongoing ImmuneRACE study (first 160 participants) plus 1,254 subjects from 6 global collaborators. The sample metadata nearly always contained a de-identified subject ID, COVID-19 status, age in years and sex. Where HLA class I and class II types were available, the types were taken from metadata supplied by the sample provider, not from assay-based typing. Broad study findings and their caveats: Clinical and demographic metadata were provided uncurated, with the amount varying by source and participant.

A word on this clone: The antigen this receptor binds is unknown. No base quality information exists; no much larger clone differs at one position.

TCRbeta CDR3 regions were amplified from genomic DNA using the immunoSEQ Assay, a bias-controlled multiplex PCR. The study's processing was this. Within the assay, amplification of reference gene primers was used to estimate how many nucleated cells each sample contained. To quantify the absolute abundance of each unique TCRbeta CDR3 rearrangement, sequence reads were collapsed and filtered. For each sample, productive Simpson clonality was calculated by taking the square root of Simpson's diversity index across productive rearrangements. The table was pulled from immuneACCESS by TCRdb, which kept in-frame rearrangements only. Such tables lose some clones; where checked, under half of the loss comes from unresolved V genes, and the rest has no known cause. That table supplies the V and J calls and clone size; D and trimming were determined from the DNA. The sample has 300,000 to 400,000 clones on record, 87% of them singletons. The ten largest clonotypes hold under 6.5% of the sample.

One collaborating source in Seattle enrolled patients during active infection and followed them longitudinally through the course of disease. The collaborating institutions used their own protocols to collect whole blood in K2EDTA tubes. For TCRbeta analysis, collaborators shipped samples in one of three forms: frozen whole blood, isolated PBMCs, or DNA extracted from either of those sample types. V and J are truncated by 5 bases and 8 bases respectively, leaving an intervening sequence of 15 bases. From its cysteine to its phenylalanine, the CDR3 spans 13 amino acids. Only the CDR3 portion is preserved as DNA: 39 bases, with reading frame beginning at the first base. In the germline V gene (reference sequence), CDR1 corresponds to MNHEY and CDR2 to SMNVEV.

The V gene is TRBV27 and the J gene is TRBJ1-1, with a weak D call of TRBD1 (5 bases match). The clonotype was recovered from a woman aged 45-65 years with COVID-19, enrolled during active disease. Sequencing was performed on peripheral blood. The CDR3 region has the sequence CASSPLLSGEAFF. The bases read TGTGCCAGCAGTCCTCTATTATCAGGGGAAGCTTTCTTT.